A single sample gave rise to the 5 T cell receptor beta chains below, sequenced in a study of blood T cell repertoires in COVID-19. Produced via immunoSEQ multiplex PCR; TCRdb's table is partial and in-frame only. Among some 180,000 clones listed, 70% to 80% were seen once. Input material: peripheral blood. The source of these receptors is a man aged 45 to 65 who had recovered from COVID-19.

The CDR3 DNA is TGTGCCAGCAAAGTAGGGACAGGGGCGGCTTTCTTT. It codes for CASKVGTGAAFF. The chain recombines TRBV13 with TRBJ1-1; 10 nucleotides align to TRBD1. Trimming took 7 bases from V and 11 from J; bases not matched to a gene: 7. This CDR3 contains 12 residues. The germline V gene has CDR1 PRHDT and CDR2 FYEKMQ (reference sequence).

This clone was recorded only once. The V gene is TRBV28, the J gene TRBJ2-1; D possibly corresponds to TRBD1 (6 bases). The germline gives CDR1 MDHEN, CDR2 SYDVKM. The V end was cut by 4 bases, the J end by 5 bases, with 15 bases between. The CDR3 is made up of 15 amino acids. Written as DNA, the CDR3 is TGTGCCAGCAGTTGGGACACGCATTGGAACAATGAGCAGTTCTTC. It yields the protein CASSWDTHWNNEQFF.

The chain links TRBV19 to TRBJ2-5; D is undetermined. Looked up from germline, CDR1 is LNHDA and CDR2 is SQIVND (reference sequence). V lost 3 bases and J 1 base, leaving 18 bases between the germline ends. The CDR3 extends over 17 amino acids. For the CDR3, the DNA is TGTGCCAGTAGTATGCAGGCTACTCTTGGGTCCCAAGAGACCCAGTACTTC. Translated: CASSMQATLGSQETQYF.

The J gene is TRBJ2-1, the V gene TRBV6-2 or TRBV6-3, with D perhaps matching TRBD1 (6 bases). V lost 4 bases, J lost 8 bases, and 9 bases lay in between. The CDR3 contains 12 residues. Per the germline V gene, CDR1 is MNHEY and CDR2 is SVGEGT. CDR3 amino acids: CASSLQGDEQFF. The CDR3 nucleotides read TGTGCCAGCAGTTTACAGGGCGATGAGCAGTTCTTC.

V is TRBV29-1 and J is TRBJ2-5, with 8 bases matching TRBD2. Trimming removed 3 bases from V and 2 bases from J; junction bases left unmatched: 8. Germline V gene data show CDR1 as SQVTM and CDR2 as ANQGSEA. This CDR3 comprises 15 residues. The CDR3 protein is CSVEMAGGLQETQYF. The CDR3 DNA reads TGCAGCGTTGAGATGGCGGGAGGACTGCAAGAGACCCAGTACTTC.